Below, 8 T cell receptor beta chains from the same sample are listed, as sequenced in a study of shared clonotypes between healthy human individuals. Clones were sequenced by immunoSEQ multiplex PCR, and TCRdb holds only the in-frame ones, with some missing. Here the sample spans about 490,000 clones, 76% being singletons. Material: PBMCs. Source of these receptors: a woman in her 40s in good health. Some clones in this sample may be carry-over from other donors' samples.

The J gene is TRBJ2-5, the V gene TRBV27, with a weak D call TRBD1 (6 bases). V lost 5 bases and J 2 bases, leaving 15 bases between the germline ends. This CDR3 contains 15 residues. Germline assignment: CDR1 MNHEY and CDR2 SMNVEV (reference sequence). CDR3 bases: TGTGCCAGCAGTCCCAGCCGACAGGTACAAGAGACCCAGTACTTC. Translating it yields CASSPSRQVQETQYF.

V and J are TRBV14 and TRBJ2-1, with 10 bases identical to TRBD2. There are 14 residues in the CDR3. Germline CDR1 and CDR2: SGHDN and FVKESK. V dropped 4 bases and J dropped 4; count of bases not matched to a gene: 1. Here the CDR3 reads CASSRTSGYNEQFF. CDR3 coding DNA: TGTGCCAGCAGCCGGACTAGCGGTTACAATGAGCAGTTCTTC.

The chain recombines TRBV30 with TRBJ2-6; either TRBD1 or TRBD2 may supply D (5 bases each). The CDR3 is 15 residues long. Trimming took 4 bases from V and 4 from J, leaving 14 bases between them. Germline V gene data show CDR1 as GTSNPN and CDR2 as SVGIG (reference sequence). The CDR3 loop is CAWNLGTPGANVLTF. The CDR3 DNA is TGTGCCTGGAATCTCGGGACGCCCGGGGCCAACGTCCTGACTTTC. The entire variable domain, with the rest obtained from reference TRBV30 and TRBJ2-6, is as follows: SQTIHQWPATLVQPVGSPLSLECTVEGTSNPNLYWYRQAAGRGLQLLFYSVGIGQISSEVPQNLSASRPQDRQFILSSKKLLLSDSGFYLCAWNLGTPGANVLTFGAGSRLTVL.

As to this clone: This sample includes further DNA sequences coding for the same CDR3. The chain combines TRBV7-9 with TRBJ2-5; D is unclear. V was pared by 3 bases and J by 4 bases, with 6 bases between. CDR3 length: 12 amino acids. Germline V lookup: CDR1 SEHNR, CDR2 FQNEAQ (reference sequence). Written as DNA, the CDR3 is TGTGCCAGCAGCTTGGCCCGAGAGACCCAGTACTTC. This sequence encodes CASSLARETQYF.

The chain joins TRBV6-5 to TRBJ1-5; D is unresolved. Germline values: CDR1 MNHEY, CDR2 SVGAGI. The CDR3 is made up of 13 amino acids. Trimming took 9 bases from V and 7 from J, leaving 16 bases between them. CDR3 amino acids: CASQSGVRQPQHF. CDR3 sequence (DNA): TGTGCCAGTCAGAGTGGGGTAAGACAGCCCCAGCATTTT.

This clone was seen only once. The V gene is TRBV9, the J gene TRBJ2-7; 8 bases line up with TRBD1. Germline-derived CDR1 and CDR2 are SGDLS and YYNGEE. The ends lost 3 bases at V and 2 bases at J; junction bases unmatched: 7. The CDR3 spans 15 residues. CDR3 protein: CASSAGQGATYEQYF. The CDR3 DNA reads TGTGCCAGCAGCGCAGGGCAGGGGGCTACCTACGAGCAGTACTTC.

This clone was recorded many times. The chain has TRBV5-6 and TRBJ1-2; D call uncertain. The germline CDR1 and CDR2 sequences are SGHDT and YYEEEE. The CDR3 has 14 residues. Trimming removed 3 bases at V and 5 bases at J, with 14 bases between. CDR3 in amino acids: CASSSFSGSYGYTF. The CDR3 DNA is TGTGCCAGCAGCTCATTCTCGGGATCGTATGGCTACACCTTC.

This CDR3 reads CASSSVGGGVNSPLHF. The CDR3 bases are TGTGCCAGCAGCTCTGTGGGGGGGGGAGTGAATTCACCCCTCCACTTT. The gene calls are TRBV11-2 and TRBJ1-6; D perhaps matches TRBD1 (5 bases). This CDR3 is 16 amino acids long. The ends were cut back, 4 bases at V and 7 bases at J, with 17 bases in the middle. Germline values: CDR1 SGHAT, CDR2 FQNNGV.